This record concerns one T cell receptor beta chain sequence. Its antigen is still unknown. This specimen includes other DNA sequences encoding the same CDR3. This specimen belongs to a study of cytomegalovirus exposure and HLA in healthy donors. Healthy bone marrow donors made up the donors. The CDR3 is 13 residues long. The germline CDR1 and CDR2 sequences are SGDLS and YYNGEE. Deletions cut 3 bases from V and 4 bases from J, with 10 bases between. PCR used 60 Vbeta primers and 13 Jbeta primers. TCRdb's copy holds only in-frame clones and misses some; the assay was immunoSEQ multiplex PCR. The sample carries roughly 130,000 clones, 75% to 85% recorded once. Whole-study findings and limits: Based on reports, TCR beta sequences accurately predicted HLA-A and HLA-B alleles for most subjects.

The J gene is TRBJ1-1, the V gene TRBV9; perhaps TRBD1 as D (6 bases). This receptor was taken from a man aged 30-40 years in good health and CMV-seronegative. Specimen: PBMCs. The CDR3 here is CASSGTGITEAFF. The CDR3 DNA sequence: TGTGCCAGCAGCGGAACAGGGATCACTGAAGCTTTCTTT.